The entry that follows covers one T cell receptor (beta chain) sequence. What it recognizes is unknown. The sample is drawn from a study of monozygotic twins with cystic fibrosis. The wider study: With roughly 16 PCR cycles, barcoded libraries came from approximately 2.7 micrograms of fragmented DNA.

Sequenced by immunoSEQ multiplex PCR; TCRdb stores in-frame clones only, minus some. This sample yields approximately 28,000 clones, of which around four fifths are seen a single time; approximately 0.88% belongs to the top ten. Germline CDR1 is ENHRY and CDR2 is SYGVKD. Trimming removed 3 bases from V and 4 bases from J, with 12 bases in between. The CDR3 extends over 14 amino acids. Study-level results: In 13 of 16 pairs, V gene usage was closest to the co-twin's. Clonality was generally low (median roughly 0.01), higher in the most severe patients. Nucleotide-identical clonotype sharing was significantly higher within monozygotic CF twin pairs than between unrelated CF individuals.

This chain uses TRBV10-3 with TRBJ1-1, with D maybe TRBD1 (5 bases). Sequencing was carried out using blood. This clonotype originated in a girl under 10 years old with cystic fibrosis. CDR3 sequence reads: CAISDPGRPTEAFF. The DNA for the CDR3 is TGTGCCATCAGTGACCCAGGGAGACCCACTGAAGCTTTCTTT.